The clone carrying this TCR beta chain came up many times. Its antigen is not identified. Germline assignment: CDR1 MNHEY and CDR2 SMNVEV (reference sequence). V lost 6 bases, J lost 0 bases, and 8 bases lay in between. This CDR3 region has 13 residues. TCRdb passed the reads through MiXCR, listing each CDR3 protein once. The sample has about 830,000 distinct CDR3 sequences, approximately 32% seen once. This sample was included in a study of T cell repertoires in cytomegalovirus infection. Study information: Public TCR beta signatures were indicative of both CMV infection and a matching HLA type.

The receptor's source is a human donor in good health (CMV status not recorded). Some clones in this sample may be carry-over from other donors' samples. Sequenced here: cultured CD8+ T cells from PBMCs, sampled from culture after CMV antigen stimulation. V usage is TRBV27 and J usage is TRBJ1-1; no firm D call. This chain's CDR3 is CASSLGMNTEAFF. CDR3 nucleotide sequence: TGTGCCAGCAGCTTGGGTATGAACACTGAAGCTTTCTTT.